Following are 22 T cell receptor beta chains from one sample sequenced in a study of blood T cell repertoires in COVID-19. Assay: immunoSEQ multiplex PCR; the TCRdb copy retains only in-frame clones and omits some. The sample records roughly 500,000 clones, roughly 89% being singletons. Sequenced: peripheral blood. Receptors originate from a man between 18 and 35 years old with COVID-19, enrolled during active disease.

The chain joins TRBV10-1 to TRBJ2-1; 11 bases are a match to TRBD1. V trimming: 1 base; J trimming: 5 bases; junction bases outside the gene matches: 1. CDR1 and CDR2 from the germline V gene are WNHNN and SYGVQD (reference sequence). The CDR3 runs 15 residues. The CDR3 sequence: CASSELGQGDNEQFF. CDR3 nucleotides: TGCGCCAGCAGTGAGTTGGGACAGGGGGACAATGAGCAGTTCTTC.

The gene calls are TRBV5-1 and TRBJ1-6, with 7 bases that match TRBD1. Germline CDR1 and CDR2: SGHRS and YFSETQ. The CDR3 spans 16 residues. V lost 4 bases, J lost 7 bases, and 11 bases stayed unmatched. The CDR3 here is CASSSDGQAVNSPLHF. As DNA, the CDR3 is TGCGCCAGCAGCAGCGATGGACAGGCAGTCAATTCACCCCTCCACTTT.

This clone was seen just once. V and J are TRBV6-1 and TRBJ2-5; D uncertain. Germline V gives CDR1 MNHNS, CDR2 SASEGT. This CDR3 is 14 amino acids long. V was cut by 2 bases and J by 5 bases, with 12 bases left in between. The CDR3 spells CASSESPLPETQYF. In DNA, the CDR3 is TGTGCCAGCAGTGAATCTCCTCTACCGGAGACCCAGTACTTC.

This rearrangement joins TRBV4-2 to TRBJ2-2; 7 positions match TRBD2. V dropped 0 bases and J dropped 5; count of bases not matched to a gene: 0. In germline, CDR1 is LGHNA, CDR2 YNFKEQ. CDR3 length equals 14 residues. CDR3 DNA sequence: TGTGCCAGCAGCCAAGAAGCGGGGACCGGGGAGCTGTTTTTT. It yields the protein CASSQEAGTGELFF.

The rearrangement links TRBV6-4 to TRBJ2-6; 7 bases map to TRBD2. The CDR3 runs 17 residues. V lost 6 bases and J lost 3; bases outside the gene matches: 11. Germline V gene lookup returns CDR1 MRHNA and CDR2 SNTAGT. Here the CDR3 reads CASRGREFSIGANVLTF. The CDR3 DNA reads TGTGCCAGCAGGGGGAGGGAGTTCTCTATTGGGGCCAACGTCCTGACTTTC.

J is TRBJ2-7 and V is TRBV9; 12 nucleotides align to TRBD2. This CDR3 region has 15 residues. Per the germline V gene, CDR1 is SGDLS and CDR2 is YYNGEE. Trimming removed 3 bases from V and 4 bases from J; junction bases left unmatched: 5. CDR3 sequence: CASSAGTSGLYEQYF. The CDR3 nucleotides are TGTGCCAGCAGCGCAGGGACTAGCGGGCTATACGAGCAGTACTTC.

The CDR3 reads CASSRAGSSGNTIYF. CDR3 DNA sequence: TGTGCCAGCTCACGGGCGGGAAGCTCTGGAAACACCATATATTTT. The chain is built from TRBV18 and TRBJ1-3; no definite D call. Trimming left V 4 bases short and J 0 bases short, with 10 bases between. The CDR3 covers 15 residues. Germline CDR1 and CDR2: KGHSH and LQKENI.

J is TRBJ2-7 and V is TRBV18, with 7 bases lining up with TRBD1. The CDR3 spans 12 residues. V was pared by 3 bases and J by 6 bases, with 2 bases of the junction left unmatched. Germline CDR1 and CDR2: KGHSH and LQKENI. CDR3: CASSPDRAEQYF. The CDR3 DNA reads as TGTGCCAGCTCACCTGACAGGGCCGAGCAGTACTTC.

The rearrangement uses TRBV29-1 and TRBJ2-7, with a possible D match to TRBD1 (6 bases). The length of the CDR3 is 12 residues. CDR1 and CDR2 (germline): SQVTM, ANQGSEA. The V gene lost 6 bases and the J gene lost 4 bases, with 13 bases spanning the gap. CDR3 in DNA: TGCAGCGTAACGGGCAGGGGTTACGAGCAGTACTTC. Its translation is CSVTGRGYEQYF.

This chain uses TRBV19 with TRBJ2-3, with 7 bases that match TRBD2. In germline, CDR1 is LNHDA, CDR2 SQIVND (reference sequence). The junction had 5 bases not matched to a gene; V was cut back by 4 bases and J by 7 bases. The CDR3 extends over 13 amino acids. DNA for the CDR3: TGTGCCAGTAGTAGCGGGAGCAGAAATACGCAGTATTTT. Protein sequence: CASSSGSRNTQYF.

The J gene is TRBJ1-6, the V gene TRBV19; D ambiguous. Germline CDR1 is LNHDA and CDR2 is SQIVND (reference sequence). The CDR3 totals 15 residues. With 4 bases removed from V and 0 bases from J, the gap between germline ends came to 7 bases. This chain's CDR3 is CASSTRDSYNSPLHF. CDR3 sequence (DNA): TGTGCCAGTAGTACCCGGGACTCCTATAATTCACCCCTCCACTTT.

V usage is TRBV11-2 and J usage is TRBJ2-1; 8 bases are a match to TRBD2. CDR1 and CDR2 from the germline V gene are SGHAT and FQNNGV. V was clipped by 6 bases and J by 6 bases; unmatched bases: 10. This CDR3 region has 15 residues. The chain's CDR3 is CASRPPGLDSNEQFF. In DNA form, the CDR3 reads TGTGCCAGCAGGCCCCCGGGACTAGATAGCAATGAGCAGTTCTTC.

This chain connects TRBV2 to TRBJ2-7; D gene uncertain. The CDR3 contains 12 residues. The germline V gene has CDR1 SNHLY and CDR2 FYNNEI. The V gene lost 5 bases and the J gene lost 3 bases, with 8 bases spanning the gap. The chain's CDR3 is CASSTLSYEQYF. The CDR3, as DNA: TGTGCCAGCAGTACCCTGAGCTACGAGCAGTACTTC.

The V call is TRBV7-2, the J call TRBJ2-1; 7 bases line up with TRBD1. Germline trimming cut 4 bases from V and 7 bases from J; bases unmatched to any gene: 13. Germline lookup yields CDR1 SGHTA and CDR2 FQGNSA. The CDR3 totals 16 residues. The CDR3 sequence: CASSSDRDRSGNEQFF. Here the CDR3 DNA reads TGTGCCAGCAGCTCGGATAGGGACAGAAGTGGTAATGAGCAGTTCTTC.

V and J are TRBV12-5 and TRBJ2-2; 7 nucleotides agree with TRBD1. The CDR3 sequence is 21 residues long. With V trimmed by 1 base and J by 0 bases, 17 bases remained unmatched. CDR1 is LGHNT, CDR2 FRNRAP, per germline. The CDR3 region has the DNA TGTGCTAGTGGTTTGGGGTCGGAACTAGAGACCGGGACAGCGAACACCGGGGAGCTGTTTTTT. It codes for CASGLGSELETGTANTGELFF.

This chain uses TRBV6-5 with TRBJ1-2, with D unclear. Germline-derived CDR1 and CDR2 are MNHEY and SVGAGI. CDR3 length equals 11 residues. In nucleotides, the CDR3 is TGTGCTAGCCCATTGAACTATGGCTACACCTTC. Protein: CASPLNYGYTF.

For the CDR3, the DNA is TGTGCCACCAGTGATTGGCGGGTCCCCGGGGAGCTGTTTTTT. Translating it yields CATSDWRVPGELFF. The chain recombines TRBV24-1 with TRBJ2-2; TRBD2 might be the D (5 bases). Between the trimmed V and J ends, which lost 2 bases and 6 bases, there was a span of 9 bases. This CDR3 region has 14 residues. Germline CDR1 KGHDR, CDR2 SFDVKD.

The chain links TRBV2 to TRBJ2-2; 7 bases match TRBD1. The germline V gene has CDR1 SNHLY and CDR2 FYNNEI. V shed 4 bases and J 1 base; nucleotides not matched to a gene: 0. The CDR3 runs to 14 residues. The chain's CDR3 is CASSGTGNTGELFF. In DNA, the CDR3 is TGTGCCAGCAGTGGGACAGGGAACACCGGGGAGCTGTTTTTT.

The gene calls are TRBV12-3 or TRBV12-4 and TRBJ1-1; unclear D gene. The V end was cut by 5 bases, the J end by 0 bases, with 7 bases between. This CDR3 is 13 amino acids long. The CDR3 loop reads CASSPQVNTEAFF. DNA of the CDR3: TGTGCCAGCAGTCCCCAGGTGAACACTGAAGCTTTCTTT.

This chain joins TRBV19 and TRBJ1-5, with 9 bases identical to TRBD1. The junction had 6 bases not matched to a gene; V was cut back by 6 bases and J by 6 bases. The CDR3 is 14 residues long. The germline CDR1 and CDR2 sequences are LNHDA and SQIVND (reference sequence). The CDR3 nucleotides are TGTGCCAGTAGCGGACAGGGGTTTGGTCAGCCCCAGCATTTT. Its translation is CASSGQGFGQPQHF.

This chain links TRBV2 with TRBJ1-3, with D perhaps matching TRBD1 (5 bases). The CDR3 loop spans 14 amino acids. Germline V gene data show CDR1 as SNHLY and CDR2 as FYNNEI. V was shortened by 3 bases and J by 2 bases, with 8 bases between the two germline ends. The CDR3 DNA follows: TGTGCCAGCAGTGAGCAGGGTACTGGAAACACCATATATTTT. Translated, it gives CASSEQGTGNTIYF. The variable domain in full, with the rest retrieved from reference TRBV2 and TRBJ1-3, is EPEVTQTPSHQVTQMGQEVILRCVPISNHLYFYWYRQILGQKVEFLVSFYNNEISEKSEIFDDQFSVERPDGSNFTLKIRSTKLEDSAMYFCASSEQGTGNTIYFGEGSWLTVV.

V gene TRBV5-1 combines with J gene TRBJ2-3, with 9 bases lining up with TRBD2. The CDR3 covers 15 residues. The junction had 5 bases not matched to a gene; V was cut back by 0 bases and J by 6 bases. In germline, CDR1 is SGHRS, CDR2 YFSETQ. The DNA of the CDR3 is TGCGCCAGCAGCTTGGCTAGCGGGGTGGAGGATACGCAGTATTTT. Its protein product is CASSLASGVEDTQYF.